The 22 T cell receptor beta chains below all came from one sample that was sequenced in a study of OX40 agonist ivuxolimab in advanced cancers. Repertoires were generated with immunoSEQ multiplex PCR, while TCRdb's copy carries only in-frame clones and drops some. Of about 62,000 clones listed, less than 85% were seen once; the top ten hold 4%. The sample in question was CD4+ or CD8+ T cells sorted from blood, obtained in a trial of the OX40 agonist ivuxolimab. All receptors come from an adult with an advanced solid tumor such as melanoma, head and neck, liver or kidney cancer.

This clone was counted only a few times. The gene calls are TRBV11-2 and TRBJ2-7; tentatively, D is TRBD1 (5 bases). Germline V gene sequence: CDR1 SGHAT, CDR2 FQNNGV. Trimming took off 1 base at V and 1 base at J, with 11 bases between the two ends. The CDR3 runs to 15 residues. CDR3 region: CASSLGLRVSYEQYF. The CDR3 DNA is TGTGCCAGCAGCTTAGGACTCAGGGTGTCCTACGAGCAGTACTTC. The full variable domain, completed using reference TRBV11-2 and TRBJ2-7, is EAGVAQSPRYKIIEKRQSVAFWCNPISGHATLYWYQQILGQGPKLLIQFQNNGVVDDSQLPKDRFSAERLKGVDSTLKIQPAKLEDSAVYLCASSLGLRVSYEQYFGPGTRLTVT.

The rearrangement links TRBV5-3 to TRBJ1-5, with D hard to call. TRBV5-3 is filed as an ORF, its function uncertain. V lost 0 bases and J 4 bases, leaving 8 bases between the germline ends. The CDR3 loop spans 14 amino acids. CDR3 in amino acids: CARSLGVGNQPQHF. For the CDR3, the DNA is TGTGCCAGAAGCTTGGGAGTGGGGAATCAGCCCCAGCATTTT.

The chain recombines TRBV2 with TRBJ1-5; D gene uncertain. The germline gives CDR1 SNHLY, CDR2 FYNNEI. This CDR3 spans 15 amino acids. Trimming stripped 3 bases from V and 0 bases from J, with 9 bases between. Here the CDR3 DNA reads TGTGCCAGCAGTGATCCCAATGATAGCAATCAGCCCCAGCATTTT. Residues: CASSDPNDSNQPQHF.

This sequence joins TRBV6-5 and TRBJ1-3, with a tentative D call TRBD1 (5 bases). Germline CDR1 is MNHEY and CDR2 is SVGAGI. V shed 6 bases and J shed 0 bases, with 9 bases lying between them. This CDR3 has 14 residues. This CDR3 is CASRKGRSGNTIYF. The CDR3 DNA reads TGTGCCAGCAGGAAGGGGCGCTCTGGAAACACCATATATTTT.

In the case of this clone: Other DNA sequences from this sample encode an identical CDR3 as well. The V gene is TRBV28, the J gene TRBJ1-4; 7 nucleotides line up with TRBD1. Trimming cost V 3 bases and J 7 bases; bases outside gene matches: 5. The CDR3 covers 14 residues. Germline V lookup: CDR1 MDHEN, CDR2 SYDVKM. The chain's CDR3 is CASSLRQGSEKLFF. The CDR3 DNA is TGTGCCAGCAGTTTGAGACAGGGAAGTGAAAAACTGTTTTTT.

The chain uses TRBV6-6 and TRBJ2-1; weak D call: TRBD2 (5 bases). Germline V gene sequence: CDR1 MNHNY, CDR2 SVGAGI (reference sequence). The CDR3 runs 14 residues. V dropped 5 bases and J dropped 3 bases, with 11 bases sitting between them. This chain's CDR3 is CASSPRENYNEQFF. The CDR3 nucleotides read TGTGCCAGCAGTCCCCGGGAAAACTACAATGAGCAGTTCTTC.

This clone has just a few counts. V is TRBV29-1 and J is TRBJ1-1; D perhaps matches TRBD1 (6 bases). The germline V and J ends were trimmed by 3 bases and 1 base, with 12 bases remaining between them. Per germline, CDR1 SQVTM and CDR2 ANQGSEA. The CDR3 contains 14 residues. The CDR3 DNA follows: TGCAGCGTTGACAGGGGAGTGGGGAACACTGAAGCTTTCTTT. It yields the protein CSVDRGVGNTEAFF.

The chain links TRBV14 to TRBJ2-1; D not certain. Per the germline V gene, CDR1 is SGHDN and CDR2 is FVKESK. Trimming left V 1 base short and J 3 bases short, with 13 bases between. The CDR3 is 16 residues long. The CDR3 reads CASSQVAAQNYNEQFF. CDR3 nucleotides: TGTGCCAGCAGCCAAGTAGCTGCGCAGAACTACAATGAGCAGTTCTTC.

The V gene is TRBV11-2, the J gene TRBJ2-1; the match to TRBD1 covers 10 bases. Germline V gene data show CDR1 as SGHAT and CDR2 as FQNNGV. The CDR3 runs 15 residues. V shed 5 bases, J shed 8 bases, and the junction held 9 bases outside the gene matches. In DNA, the CDR3 is TGTGCCAGCAGCGGTCCGGGACAGGGGAGGGATGAGCAGTTCTTC. Translated, it gives CASSGPGQGRDEQFF.

J is TRBJ2-1 and V is TRBV5-1, with TRBD1 identical over 7 bases. Germline CDR1 SGHRS, CDR2 YFSETQ. V lost 2 bases to trimming and J lost 0 bases; unmatched junction nucleotides: 5. This CDR3 contains 16 residues. CDR3 in DNA: TGCGCCAGCAGCTTTGAGGGACAGAGCTCCTACAATGAGCAGTTCTTC. It translates to CASSFEGQSSYNEQFF.

V and J are TRBV9 and TRBJ1-1; D not certain. Germline lookup yields CDR1 SGDLS and CDR2 YYNGEE. V shed 3 bases and J shed 0 bases, with 6 bases lying between them. The CDR3 covers 13 residues. For the CDR3, the DNA is TGTGCCAGCAGCGGAAGCATGAACACTGAAGCTTTCTTT. This sequence encodes CASSGSMNTEAFF.

The chain combines TRBV6-1 with TRBJ2-3, with TRBD1 identical over 8 bases. There are 15 residues in the CDR3. The ends lost 8 bases at V and 5 bases at J; junction bases unmatched: 12. The germline CDR1 and CDR2 sequences are MNHNS and SASEGT. CDR3 coding DNA: TGTGCCAGCCGAATTGGGACAGGACGAGGAGATACGCAGTATTTT. The encoded protein is CASRIGTGRGDTQYF.

V gene TRBV7-3 combines with J gene TRBJ2-2; D is ambiguous. CDR1 and CDR2 from the germline V gene are SGHTA and FQGTGA. CDR3 length equals 12 residues. Trimming took off 5 bases at V and 7 bases at J, with 8 bases between the two ends. The CDR3 region is CASSTEVGELFF. CDR3 DNA: TGTGCCAGCAGCACCGAGGTCGGGGAGCTGTTTTTT.

The chain couples TRBV10-3 to TRBJ2-1; 7 bases are shared with TRBD2. This CDR3 spans 15 amino acids. V lost 5 bases to trimming and J lost 6 bases; unmatched junction nucleotides: 10. Germline lookup yields CDR1 ENHRY and CDR2 SYGVKD. The CDR3 spells CAISTVGREGNEQFF. DNA of the CDR3: TGTGCCATCAGTACTGTGGGGAGGGAGGGCAATGAGCAGTTCTTC.

This clone rates as medium-sized. This chain links TRBV5-1 with TRBJ1-4; D gene ambiguous. Trimming left V 0 bases short and J 2 bases short, with 5 bases between. This CDR3 has 14 amino acids. Germline CDR1 reads SGHRS; CDR2 reads YFSETQ. Written as DNA, the CDR3 is TGCGCCAGCAGCTTGGTGGGGACTAATGAAAAACTGTTTTTT. Amino acids: CASSLVGTNEKLFF.

This clone is termed medium-sized (0.01 to 0.1%). The rearrangement joins TRBV5-6 to TRBJ2-1; TRBD2 aligns across 7 bases. V dropped 3 bases and J dropped 9; count of bases not matched to a gene: 3. Germline CDR1 and CDR2: SGHDT and YYEEEE. The CDR3 runs to 12 residues. CDR3 region: CASSWSGAEQFF. The CDR3 coding sequence is TGTGCCAGCAGCTGGAGCGGGGCTGAGCAGTTCTTC.

The genes are TRBV4-1 and TRBJ1-2; TRBD1 matches at 10 bases. This CDR3 has 17 amino acids. V lost 4 bases to trimming and J lost 0 bases; unmatched junction nucleotides: 8. The germline gives CDR1 MGHRA, CDR2 YSYEKL. CDR3 loop: CASSRRDRGSANYGYTF. CDR3 nucleotides: TGCGCCAGCAGCCGCCGGGACAGGGGCTCAGCTAACTATGGCTACACCTTC.

This clone showed up just a few times. The chain carries TRBV4-2 and TRBJ1-2, with D maybe TRBD1 (6 bases). The length of the CDR3 is 17 residues. The germline CDR1 and CDR2 sequences are LGHNA and YNFKEQ. V was shortened by 3 bases and J by 5 bases, with 22 bases between the two germline ends. CDR3 coding DNA: TGTGCCAGCAGCCACAAAGTGGGGGCCTCGGGGGGTTATGGCTACACCTTC. Amino acids: CASSHKVGASGGYGYTF.

This clone came up once. The CDR3 region is CASSGQGHYGYTF. Here the CDR3 DNA reads TGTGCCAGCAGTGGACAGGGGCACTATGGCTACACCTTC. This rearrangement joins TRBV6-5 to TRBJ1-2; TRBD1 matches 9 bases. This CDR3 comprises 13 residues. Trimming cost V 5 bases and J 3 bases; bases outside gene matches: 1. Germline CDR1 reads MNHEY; CDR2 reads SVGAGI.

This chain uses TRBV25-1 with TRBJ1-2, with D uncertain. The V end lost 6 bases, the J end lost 7 bases, and 15 bases lay between the germline ends. Germline V gene lookup returns CDR1 MGHDK and CDR2 SYGVNS. The CDR3 extends over 13 amino acids. CDR3 region: CASSDPSGVGYTF. The CDR3 region has the DNA TGTGCCAGCAGCGACCCGAGTGGAGTTGGCTACACCTTC.

The gene calls are TRBV7-8 and TRBJ2-3; D gene ambiguous. Trimming took off 0 bases at V and 1 base at J, with 8 bases between the two ends. CDR1 SGHVS and CDR2 FQNEAQ come from the germline V gene. This CDR3 comprises 15 residues. CDR3 sequence reads: CASSLAHTGTDTQYF. The CDR3 region has the DNA TGTGCCAGCAGCTTAGCGCATACGGGCACAGATACGCAGTATTTT.

Written as DNA, the CDR3 is TGCGCCAGCAGCTTACAGGGGGCGCCTGAAAAACTGTTTTTT. Translation: CASSLQGAPEKLFF. The chain employs TRBV5-1 and TRBJ1-4; 9 bases align to TRBD1. V shed 2 bases and J 7 bases; nucleotides not matched to a gene: 3. This CDR3 spans 14 amino acids. Germline V lookup: CDR1 SGHRS, CDR2 YFSETQ.